Below, one T cell receptor beta chain is given with its context. A single count supports this clone. Which antigen it targets is not known. No clone much larger than this one lies a single base away; base qualities are absent. TCRbeta CDR3 regions were amplified from genomic DNA using the immunoSEQ Assay, a bias-controlled multiplex PCR. In the original analysis: The number of nucleated cells in each sample was estimated from the amplification of reference gene primers within the assay. Sequence reads were collapsed and filtered to measure the absolute abundance of every unique TCRbeta CDR3 rearrangement. Productive Simpson clonality was computed per sample as the square root of Simpson's diversity index over productive rearrangements. TCRdb limited this immuneACCESS table to in-frame rearrangements with V and J called. A share of clones is missing; checked studies link under half to unresolved V genes, and the rest is unexplained. D and trimming were read from the DNA, whereas the V and J calls and clone size are those reported in that table. In this sample the table shows roughly 300,000 clones, roughly 90% of which occur a single time. The ten top clones hold under 7.5% of the sample.

From the cysteine through the phenylalanine, the CDR3 covers 13 amino acids. Solely the CDR3 DNA is kept, with 39 bases framed from the first base. The V end loses 5 bases and the J end loses 0 bases, and a stretch of 7 bases separates them. For CDR1 and CDR2, the germline V gene (reference sequence) lists MNHEY and SMNVEV. The sample originates from a study of blood T cell repertoires in COVID-19 (dated by TCRdb to 2020 to 2022). For the wider study: Collaborator samples came from the United States, Italy and Spain and covered acute and convalescent phases of COVID-19. The prospective study material was composed of cDNA or gDNA derived from T cells, B-cell-depleted T cells, or PBMCs. Deeply sampled blood TCRbeta repertoires from subjects exposed to, actively infected with, or recovered from COVID-19 were included in the dataset. The repertoires were released in a freely available public database intended as a resource for research on the immune response to SARS-CoV-2. The samples were drawn from the first 160 participants of the ongoing ImmuneRACE study and from some 1,300 subjects provided by 6 global collaborators. Nearly every sample came with metadata listing a de-identified subject ID, COVID-19 status, age in years and sex. Where HLA class I and class II types were available, the types were taken from metadata supplied by the sample provider, not from assay-based typing.

Points the paper makes about the study in general: The amount of clinical and demographic metadata varied by source and participant and was provided uncurated.

Samples from volunteer blood donors who had recovered from COVID-19 were contributed by a second Seattle source. Each collaborating institution followed its own protocols to collect whole blood in K2EDTA tubes. Collaborator samples were shipped for TCRbeta analysis as frozen whole blood, isolated PBMCs, or DNA extracted from either sample type. The rearranged chain carries TRBV27 and TRBJ1-1, with the D gene too uncertain to name. The receptor comes from a man between 18 and 35 years old who had recovered from COVID-19. Sequences were obtained from peripheral blood. This receptor carries the CDR3 CASSAGVNTEAFF. At the DNA level, the sequence is TGTGCCAGCAGTGCGGGCGTGAACACTGAAGCTTTCTTT.